The clone carrying this T cell receptor (beta chain) was seen a handful of times. The data are from a study of naive and memory T cell subsets. Four PCR rounds used nested alpha and beta constant region primers plus the SP2 primer. TCRdb re-called the 5' RACE reads with MiXCR, one entry per CDR3 protein. The top ten clones hold more than 7.5% of a sample with tens of thousands of distinct CDR3 sequences, 6% to 8% of them seen once. An oligonucleotide containing a UMI was ligated to the 3' end of TCR cDNA. The germline gives CDR1 LNHNV, CDR2 YYDKDF (reference sequence). Trimming removed 0 bases at V and 7 bases at J, with 9 bases between. The CDR3 sequence is 13 residues long.

The receptor's source is a female donor in good health. The chain combines TRBV15 with TRBJ1-2; D not certain. The CDR3 sequence is CATSRETASGYTF. CDR3 bases: TGTGCCACCAGCAGAGAAACGGCCAGTGGCTACACCTTC.